The 10 T cell receptor beta chains presented below share a single source sample, sequenced in a study of T cells in Graves' hyperthyroidism and ophthalmopathy. Amplification of TCR beta CDR3 regions was performed using RNA transcripts as template. When the TCR CDR3 underwent first-round RT-PCR, the HTBI primer set was used. Each CDR3 protein gets one entry after TCRdb re-called the multiplex PCR reads with MiXCR. The repertoire holds 490,000 or so distinct CDR3 sequences, with 15% to 20% as singletons. The sample comprised blood. These receptors all stem from a man between 35 and 55 years old with Graves' ophthalmopathy.

This clonotype was recorded many times. The chain recombines TRBV20-1 with TRBJ2-1; D unclear. Germline V CDR1 and CDR2: DFQATT, SNEGSKA (reference sequence). Trimming cost V 6 bases and J 10 bases, with 13 bases left between them. The CDR3 sequence is 11 residues long. The CDR3 bases are TGCAGTGCCCAAGTGTACCACGAGCAGTTCTTC. Its protein is CSAQVYHEQFF.

This clonotype showed up just a few times. The genes are TRBV4-3 and TRBJ2-7; tentatively, D is TRBD1 (6 bases). Trimming took off 1 base at V and 3 bases at J, with 10 bases between the two ends. CDR1 LGHNA and CDR2 YSLEER come from the germline V gene. This CDR3 comprises 14 residues. The CDR3 sequence: CASSQGAGVYEQYF. CDR3 DNA: TGCGCCAGCAGCCAAGGGGCAGGGGTCTACGAGCAGTACTTC.

V is TRBV14 and J is TRBJ2-5; TRBD2 matches 8 bases. CDR1 is SGHDN, CDR2 FVKESK, per germline. CDR3 length: 17 residues. With 0 bases clipped from V and 0 bases from J, the junction kept 6 bases outside the gene matches. The chain's CDR3 is CASSQDSQRGYQETQYF. CDR3 nucleotides: TGTGCCAGCAGCCAAGATTCCCAGCGGGGGTACCAAGAGACCCAGTACTTC.

This chain connects TRBV18 to TRBJ1-5, with 10 nucleotides matching TRBD1. Germline V gene lookup returns CDR1 KGHSH and CDR2 LQKENI. Germline trimming cut 3 bases from V and 4 bases from J; bases unmatched to any gene: 6. This CDR3 is built from 16 residues. The CDR3: CASSPWRQGANQPQHF. CDR3 DNA: TGTGCCAGCTCACCGTGGAGACAGGGGGCTAATCAGCCCCAGCATTTT. The variable domain in full, completed from reference TRBV18 and TRBJ1-5, reads NAGVMQNPRHLVRRRGQEARLRCSPMKGHSHVYWYRQLPEEGLKFMVYLQKENIIDESGMPKERFSAEFPKEGPSILRIQQVVRGDSAAYFCASSPWRQGANQPQHFGDGTRLSIL.

In its sample, this clonotype was seen many times. The chain has TRBV5-1 and TRBJ2-1; maybe TRBD2 (6 bases). Germline CDR1 SGHRS, CDR2 YFSETQ. The ends were cut back, 0 bases at V and 6 bases at J, with 13 bases in the middle. This CDR3 is built from 15 residues. In DNA, the CDR3 is TGCGCCAGCAGCTTGGTTGCAGGGACTGGCAATGAGCAGTTCTTC. It encodes CASSLVAGTGNEQFF.

In this sample, this clonotype turned up a few times. The genes are TRBV5-1 and TRBJ2-2; unclear D gene. Germline CDR1 and CDR2: SGHRS and YFSETQ. There are 17 residues in the CDR3. V was shortened by 0 bases and J by 1 base, with 13 bases between the two germline ends. The chain's CDR3 is CASSLALGRRNTGELFF. DNA of the CDR3: TGCGCCAGCAGCTTGGCCTTAGGCAGAAGGAACACCGGGGAGCTGTTTTTT.

This chain connects TRBV7-9 to TRBJ2-3; 12 bases are shared with TRBD2. Germline lookup yields CDR1 SEHNR and CDR2 FQNEAQ (reference sequence). The CDR3 has 16 amino acids. J was trimmed by 2 bases and V by 4 bases; bases with no gene match: 4. In DNA, the CDR3 is TGTGCCAGCAGCTACCGGACTAGCGGGAACACAGATACGCAGTATTTT. Amino acids: CASSYRTSGNTDTQYF. Together with reference TRBV7-9 and TRBJ2-3, the CDR3 gives the full variable domain: DTGVSQNPRHKITKRGQNVTFRCDPISEHNRLYWYRQTLGQGPEFLTYFQNEAQLEKSRLLSDRFSAERPKGSFSTLEIQRTEQGDSAMYLCASSYRTSGNTDTQYFGPGTRLTVL.

This chain joins TRBV9 and TRBJ2-1; D is undetermined. V was trimmed by 0 bases and J by 0 bases, leaving 7 bases between them. Germline CDR1 SGDLS, CDR2 YYNGEE. This CDR3 contains 15 residues. The CDR3 sequence is CASSVGLSSYNEQFF. The CDR3 DNA reads TGTGCCAGCAGCGTAGGGCTTAGCTCCTACAATGAGCAGTTCTTC.

The J gene is TRBJ2-5, the V gene TRBV11-2, with TRBD2 identical over 8 bases. Unmatched junction bases numbered 7, after V lost 0 bases and J lost 4 bases. Germline V gene sequence: CDR1 SGHAT, CDR2 FQNNGV. The CDR3 consists of 16 residues. The CDR3 DNA reads TGTGCCAGCAGCTTAGAGGCCAGCGGGGGAACAGAGACCCAGTACTTC. Translation gives CASSLEASGGTETQYF.

This clonotype was seen more than once but under ten times. The chain recombines TRBV6-1 with TRBJ1-3, with TRBD1 as a possible D gene (5 bases). The CDR3 totals 18 residues. Germline CDR1 and CDR2: MNHNS and SASEGT. V was trimmed by 4 bases and J by 0 bases, leaving 19 bases between them. The CDR3 is CASSASGTGPISGNTIYF. The CDR3 DNA is TGTGCCAGCAGTGCAAGCGGGACCGGCCCAATCTCTGGAAACACCATATATTTT.